Each of the 13 T cell receptor beta chains below was sequenced from the same sample in a study of T cell changes during pregnancy in multiple sclerosis. The data were produced by immunoSEQ multiplex PCR, yet TCRdb's version contains in-frame clones alone and is incomplete. This table has around 50,000 clones, about nine tenths appearing once. Material: CD4+ T cells from peripheral blood mononuclear cells, obtained in the third trimester of pregnancy. These receptors all stem from a female donor with multiple sclerosis, enrolled in a pregnancy study.

V and J are TRBV6-4 and TRBJ1-1; TRBD1 matches 7 bases. The CDR3 length is 14 residues. Unmatched junction bases numbered 12, after V lost 8 bases and J lost 6 bases. Germline CDR1 reads MRHNA; CDR2 reads SNTAGT. This CDR3 is CASSKQGFSAEAFF. CDR3 in DNA: TGTGCCAGCTCCAAACAGGGGTTTTCCGCTGAAGCTTTCTTT.

This rearrangement joins TRBV29-1 to TRBJ1-2; 8 bases line up with TRBD1. This CDR3 is built from 15 residues. J gave up 5 bases and V 5 bases, and 13 bases lay outside the gene matches. Germline V gene sequence: CDR1 SQVTM, CDR2 ANQGSEA. The CDR3 reads CSVTLSGQGLYGYTF. The CDR3 region has the DNA TGCAGCGTTACGTTAAGCGGACAGGGACTTTATGGCTACACCTTC.

This clone was detected once. The chain is built from TRBV19 and TRBJ1-1; no clear D. The V end lost 8 bases, the J end lost 1 base, and 14 bases lay between the germline ends. Per germline, CDR1 LNHDA and CDR2 SQIVND (reference sequence). This CDR3 is 14 amino acids long. CDR3 DNA sequence: TGTGCCAGTCGCGGGGAGACCAGGAACACTGAAGCTTTCTTT. Translating gives CASRGETRNTEAFF.

The chain links TRBV5-1 to TRBJ1-2, with D possibly TRBD1 on 6 matching bases. CDR3 length: 14 amino acids. Trimming took off 2 bases at V and 6 bases at J, with 14 bases between the two ends. Per germline, CDR1 SGHRS and CDR2 YFSETQ. The CDR3 spells CASSLLGQGHGYTF. The CDR3 region has the DNA TGCGCCAGCAGCTTATTAGGGCAGGGGCATGGCTACACCTTC.

The V and J genes are TRBV6-1 and TRBJ1-3; 7 bases fit TRBD1. This CDR3 region has 16 residues. V dropped 4 bases and J dropped 0; count of bases not matched to a gene: 6. Germline assignment: CDR1 MNHNS and CDR2 SASEGT. The DNA of the CDR3 is TGTGCCAGCAGTGGGGGACAGTTCTCCTCTGGAAACACCATATATTTT. Translated, it gives CASSGGQFSSGNTIYF.

The V gene is TRBV5-1, the J gene TRBJ2-2; 9 nucleotides line up with TRBD2. This CDR3 region has 17 residues. The germline V gene has CDR1 SGHRS and CDR2 YFSETQ. J gave up 6 bases and V 3 bases, and 12 bases lay outside the gene matches. In DNA form, the CDR3 reads TGCGCCAGCAGCTACTTTAGCGGGGGTGCGCAGGCCGGGGAGCTGTTTTTT. Protein product: CASSYFSGGAQAGELFF.

CDR3 in DNA: TGTGCCAGAAGCTTGGGACAGGGGAGTCCCAACAAATACAATGAGCAGTTCTTC. It codes for CARSLGQGSPNKYNEQFF. V gene TRBV5-3 combines with J gene TRBJ2-1; the match to TRBD1 covers 8 bases. TRBV5-3 is placed among ORFs of uncertain function. The CDR3 has 18 residues. With 0 bases clipped from V and 4 bases from J, the junction kept 12 bases outside the gene matches.

The V gene is TRBV27, the J gene TRBJ2-2, with a weak D call TRBD1 (5 bases). Trimming took 1 base from V and 1 from J, leaving 16 bases between them. This CDR3 is built from 18 residues. Germline V gene data show CDR1 as MNHEY and CDR2 as SMNVEV (reference sequence). The CDR3 here is CASSLWAPSTGNTGELFF. The DNA of the CDR3 is TGTGCCAGCAGTTTATGGGCTCCCTCAACAGGGAACACCGGGGAGCTGTTTTTT.

The chain employs TRBV30 and TRBJ1-4; D perhaps matches TRBD1 (5 bases). Per germline, CDR1 GTSNPN and CDR2 SVGIG (reference sequence). This CDR3 has 13 amino acids. V shed 7 bases and J shed 2 bases, with 11 bases lying between them. Written as DNA, the CDR3 is TGTGCCTATCAGGGCGATACTAATGAAAAACTGTTTTTT. Translation gives CAYQGDTNEKLFF.

V gene TRBV4-2 combines with J gene TRBJ1-6; D gene ambiguous. The CDR3 length is 16 residues. Per the germline V gene, CDR1 is LGHNA and CDR2 is YNFKEQ. Trimming pared 0 bases from V and 9 bases from J, leaving 15 bases between. For the CDR3, the DNA is TGTGCCAGCAGCCAAGAATCTAGGCAGAGCGGTTCACCCCTCCACTTT. Its translation: CASSQESRQSGSPLHF.

DNA for the CDR3: TGTGCCAGCACCGGTAGGGGCCACTCCTACGAGCAGTACTTC. This codes for CASTGRGHSYEQYF. This chain joins TRBV11-2 and TRBJ2-7; perhaps TRBD1 as D (5 bases). This CDR3 has 14 residues. The germline V and J ends were trimmed by 7 bases and 0 bases, with 13 bases remaining between them. Germline CDR1 is SGHAT and CDR2 is FQNNGV.

This clone occurred once. The rearrangement uses TRBV2 and TRBJ1-2; the D is unclear. V was shortened by 8 bases and J by 4 bases, with 8 bases between the two germline ends. The CDR3 totals 11 residues. Germline values: CDR1 SNHLY, CDR2 FYNNEI. CDR3 amino acids: CASPGGYGYTF. CDR3 DNA: TGTGCCAGCCCAGGAGGCTATGGCTACACCTTC.

The chain combines TRBV30 with TRBJ1-2, with D perhaps TRBD1 (5 bases). Germline V CDR1 and CDR2: GTSNPN, SVGIG (reference sequence). V was trimmed by 5 bases and J by 14 bases, leaving 15 bases between them. The CDR3 is made up of 10 amino acids. The CDR3 sequence: CAWGPGHGTF. Here the CDR3 DNA reads TGTGCCTGGGGACCAGGGCATGGTACCTTC.